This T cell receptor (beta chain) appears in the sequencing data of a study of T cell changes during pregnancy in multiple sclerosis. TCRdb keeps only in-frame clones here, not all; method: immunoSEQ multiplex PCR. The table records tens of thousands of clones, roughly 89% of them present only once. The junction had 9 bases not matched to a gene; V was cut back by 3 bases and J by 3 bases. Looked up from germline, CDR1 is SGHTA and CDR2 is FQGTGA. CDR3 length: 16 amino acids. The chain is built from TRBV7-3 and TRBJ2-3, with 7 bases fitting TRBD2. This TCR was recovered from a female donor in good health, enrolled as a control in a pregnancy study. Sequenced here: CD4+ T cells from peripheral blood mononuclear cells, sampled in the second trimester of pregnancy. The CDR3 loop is CASSFWSSGGTDTQYF. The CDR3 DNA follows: TGTGCCAGCAGCTTTTGGTCGTCGGGGGGAACAGATACGCAGTATTTT.